The next 9 T cell receptor beta chains were all read from a single sample in a study of blood T cell repertoires in COVID-19. The protocol was immunoSEQ multiplex PCR, while the TCRdb copy is restricted to in-frame clones and leaves out a portion. The table lists approximately 90,000 clones, approximately 86% of them singletons, with under 20% in the top ten. The sequenced material came from peripheral blood. The origin of the receptors is a woman over 75 with acute or convalescent COVID-19.

This clone was recorded once. The chain carries TRBV18 and TRBJ1-5; a possible D gene is TRBD1 (5 bases). Germline V gene sequence: CDR1 KGHSH, CDR2 LQKENI. V was shortened by 3 bases and J by 6 bases, with 12 bases between the two germline ends. The CDR3 length is 14 residues. The CDR3 loop reads CASSPGGGGQPQHF. The CDR3 nucleotides read TGTGCCAGCTCACCCGGCGGGGGGGGTCAGCCCCAGCATTTT.

This chain joins TRBV9 and TRBJ2-1; 10 positions match TRBD2. Germline V CDR1 and CDR2: SGDLS, YYNGEE. J was trimmed by 9 bases and V by 4 bases; bases with no gene match: 7. This CDR3 spans 14 amino acids. The CDR3 DNA reads as TGTGCCAGCAGCACCAGGACTAGCGGCGGTGAGCAGTTCTTC. Its protein is CASSTRTSGGEQFF. The full variable domain, rest sourced from reference TRBV9 and TRBJ2-1, is DSGVTQTPKHLITATGQRVTLRCSPRSGDLSVYWYQQSLDQGLQFLIQYYNGEERAKGNILERFSAQQFPDLHSELNLSSLELGDSALYFCASSTRTSGGEQFFGPGTRLTVL.

This chain joins TRBV2 and TRBJ1-2, with 7 bases matching TRBD1. The CDR3 covers 14 residues. V lost 3 bases and J lost 4; bases outside the gene matches: 5. Germline loops: CDR1 SNHLY, CDR2 FYNNEI. CDR3 protein: CASSDSTGRYGYTF. The DNA of the CDR3 is TGTGCCAGCAGTGATTCGACAGGGCGCTATGGCTACACCTTC.

J is TRBJ2-5 and V is TRBV13; possibly TRBD1 for D (5 bases). The germline V and J ends were trimmed by 8 bases and 3 bases, with 13 bases remaining between them. The germline CDR1 and CDR2 sequences are PRHDT and FYEKMQ (reference sequence). The CDR3 has 13 amino acids. The CDR3 DNA sequence: TGTGCCAGCGACAGAAACCAGGAAGAGACCCAGTACTTC. The encoded protein is CASDRNQEETQYF.

The chain employs TRBV2 and TRBJ1-6, with 7 bases matching TRBD1. Germline loops: CDR1 SNHLY, CDR2 FYNNEI. The CDR3 contains 15 residues. Trimming took 3 bases from V and 9 from J; bases not matched to a gene: 8. Here the CDR3 reads CASSDQTGMGSPLHF. In nucleotides, the CDR3 is TGTGCCAGCAGTGACCAGACAGGGATGGGTTCACCCCTCCACTTT.

The V and J genes are TRBV20-1 and TRBJ1-5; maybe TRBD1 (5 bases). This CDR3 contains 14 residues. Germline-derived CDR1 and CDR2 are DFQATT and SNEGSKA (reference sequence). V shed 3 bases and J shed 7 bases, with 16 bases lying between them. This chain's CDR3 is CSASGAGITQPQHF. Here the CDR3 DNA reads TGCAGTGCTAGTGGGGCAGGTATTACCCAGCCCCAGCATTTT.

The rearrangement links TRBV24-1 to TRBJ1-5; 10 positions agree with TRBD1. V was clipped by 2 bases and J by 0 bases; unmatched bases: 3. The CDR3 covers 17 residues. Germline V gene data show CDR1 as KGHDR and CDR2 as SFDVKD. CDR3 DNA sequence: TGTGCCACCAGTGATTCCGGGACAGGGGTTAGCAATCAGCCCCAGCATTTT. This translates into CATSDSGTGVSNQPQHF.

This rearrangement joins TRBV27 to TRBJ1-1; TRBD1 might be the D (5 bases). Germline-derived CDR1 and CDR2 are MNHEY and SMNVEV (reference sequence). This CDR3 has 13 residues. V was clipped by 5 bases and J by 3 bases, with 10 bases between them. CDR3 amino acids: CASSVSGYTEAFF. CDR3 coding DNA: TGTGCCAGCAGTGTGTCAGGGTACACTGAAGCTTTCTTT.

The genes are TRBV27 and TRBJ2-5, with TRBD2 identical over 10 bases. This CDR3 comprises 15 residues. V was pared by 5 bases and J by 9 bases, with 12 bases of the junction left unmatched. CDR1 is MNHEY, CDR2 SMNVEV, per germline (reference sequence). The CDR3 spells CASSPAGGVPVAQYF. Here the CDR3 DNA reads TGTGCCAGCAGTCCAGCGGGGGGGGTCCCGGTGGCCCAGTACTTC.